These 14 T cell receptor beta chains originate from one sample sequenced in a study of cytotoxic CD8 clonotypes in ibrutinib-treated CLL (dated by TCRdb to the early 2020s). The library was produced with the immunoSEQ multiplex PCR assay. TCRdb limited this immuneACCESS table to in-frame rearrangements with V and J called. A share of clones is missing; checked studies link under half to unresolved V genes, and the rest is unexplained. A total of roughly 13,000 clones appear in this sample, approximately 52% of them only once. The top ten clonotypes cover under 40% of the sample. The sequences come from PBMCs, collected at an approximately 23-month disease-progression time point, from a patient treated with ibrutinib. The receptors here all came from a human donor with chronic lymphocytic leukemia.

The count of this clone is one. The chain uses TRBV7-8 and TRBJ1-5, with D unresolved. Germline-derived CDR1 and CDR2 are SGHVS and FQNEAQ. This CDR3 has 15 amino acids. V gave up 1 base and J gave up 4 bases, with 11 bases separating them. CDR3 in amino acids: CASSLDSDPNQPQHF. The CDR3 coding sequence is TGTGCCAGCAGCTTAGATAGCGACCCTAATCAGCCCCAGCATTTT.

This chain uses TRBV4-1 with TRBJ2-2, with D possibly matching TRBD2 (6 bases). Germline CDR1 and CDR2: MGHRA and YSYEKL. The CDR3 is 15 residues long. V was pared by 4 bases and J by 7 bases, with 16 bases between. DNA of the CDR3: TGCGCCAGCAGCCCGGGACTCGCAAGGGGCGGGGAGCTGTTTTTT. It translates to CASSPGLARGGELFF.

V gene TRBV15 combines with J gene TRBJ1-3; D remains unclear. The ends were cut back, 6 bases at V and 0 bases at J, with 9 bases in the middle. Germline CDR1 LNHNV, CDR2 YYDKDF (reference sequence). This CDR3 has 14 residues. The CDR3 region is CATSTAYSGNTIYF. As DNA, the CDR3 is TGTGCCACCAGTACGGCCTACTCTGGAAACACCATATATTTT. Full variable domain (rest looked up from reference TRBV15 and TRBJ1-3): DAMVIQNPRYQVTQFGKPVTLSCSQTLNHNVMYWYQQKSSQAPKLLFHYYDKDFNNEADTPDNFQSRRPNTSFCFLDIRSPGLGDTAMYLCATSTAYSGNTIYFGEGSWLTVV.

The V and J genes are TRBV10-1 and TRBJ2-7; the match to TRBD1 covers 8 bases. The length of the CDR3 is 13 residues. Trimming at V came to 4 bases and at J to 6 bases, leaving 5 bases not matched to a gene. Germline V lookup: CDR1 WNHNN, CDR2 SYGVQD (reference sequence). The CDR3 sequence: CASSGLDRAEQYF. The CDR3 DNA reads as TGCGCCAGCAGTGGCCTGGACAGGGCCGAGCAGTACTTC.

A few counts support this clone. The gene calls are TRBV7-6 and TRBJ1-2; TRBD1 matches 7 bases. The ends lost 6 bases at V and 3 bases at J; junction bases unmatched: 13. CDR1 is SGHVS, CDR2 FNYEAQ, per germline. This CDR3 spans 16 amino acids. CDR3 in amino acids: CASRPIPGQTDYGYTF. The CDR3 bases are TGTGCCAGCAGGCCGATACCGGGACAGACGGACTATGGCTACACCTTC.

This clone came up a few times. The V gene is TRBV5-4, the J gene TRBJ1-2; no firm D call. The length of the CDR3 is 14 residues. The V and J ends lost 4 bases and 6 bases respectively, with 16 bases between them. Looked up from germline, CDR1 is SGHNT and CDR2 is YYREEE (reference sequence). Here the CDR3 DNA reads TGTGCCAGCAGCCCACTTAGTGGGGTACATGGCTACACCTTC. Translated, it gives CASSPLSGVHGYTF.

V is TRBV5-4 and J is TRBJ2-3; D may be TRBD1 (5 bases). Trimming left V 2 bases short and J 1 base short, with 8 bases between. Germline lookup yields CDR1 SGHNT and CDR2 YYREEE (reference sequence). This CDR3 region has 14 residues. The CDR3: CASSLLGGTDTQYF. CDR3 in DNA: TGTGCCAGCAGCTTATTAGGGGGCACAGATACGCAGTATTTT.

The genes are TRBV4-1 and TRBJ2-1; D might be TRBD2 (6 bases). The CDR3 sequence is 20 residues long. Germline CDR1 is MGHRA and CDR2 is YSYEKL. Trimming shortened V by 0 bases and J by 0 bases, and 21 bases separated the two germline ends. CDR3 sequence: CASSQDRGTSPYSSYNEQFF. CDR3 DNA sequence: TGCGCCAGCAGCCAAGATCGCGGAACTAGCCCTTATAGCTCCTACAATGAGCAGTTCTTC.

This rearrangement joins TRBV29-1 to TRBJ1-3; no reliable D call. This CDR3 is 17 amino acids long. Deletions cut 4 bases from V and 0 bases from J, with 19 bases between. From germline, CDR1 is SQVTM and CDR2 ANQGSEA. DNA of the CDR3: TGCAGCGTTGCGGGGTCACAGACTCAGAGCTCTGGAAACACCATATATTTT. This translates into CSVAGSQTQSSGNTIYF.

V usage is TRBV10-2 and J usage is TRBJ1-5; a possible D gene is TRBD1 (6 bases). CDR1 and CDR2 from the germline V gene are WSHSY and SAAADI. The CDR3 length is 12 residues. Between the trimmed V and J ends, which lost 6 bases and 7 bases, there was a span of 10 bases. The CDR3 region is CASRRGNQPQHF. The CDR3 DNA is TGCGCCAGCAGAAGGGGGAACCAGCCCCAGCATTTT.

The chain couples TRBV6-5 to TRBJ2-2; D is possibly TRBD2 (6 bases). Trimming removed 8 bases at V and 2 bases at J, with 15 bases between. From germline, CDR1 is MNHEY and CDR2 SVGAGI. CDR3 length: 15 residues. The CDR3 sequence is CASGAGRINTGELFF. The CDR3 DNA sequence: TGTGCCAGCGGGGCGGGGAGAATAAACACCGGGGAGCTGTTTTTT.

This clone was observed a few times. This chain connects TRBV6-1 to TRBJ1-5; 8 positions match TRBD1. Germline CDR1 is MNHNS and CDR2 is SASEGT. The CDR3 covers 12 residues. The CDR3 protein is CGTGIFRQPQHF. In DNA, the CDR3 is TGTGGGACAGGGATTTTCCGCCAGCCCCAGCATTTT.

The chain uses TRBV5-1 and TRBJ1-6; 10 nucleotides line up with TRBD1. Losses at the gene ends were 4 bases for V and 13 bases for J; bases not matched to a gene: 8. Germline assignment: CDR1 SGHRS and CDR2 YFSETQ. The CDR3 contains 14 residues. The CDR3 here is CASSGGQGIFPLHF. CDR3 in DNA: TGCGCCAGCAGCGGGGGACAGGGGATTTTTCCCCTCCACTTT.

This clone was seen once. The chain couples TRBV18 to TRBJ2-1, with D tentatively TRBD1 or TRBD2 (5 bases each). V gave up 0 bases and J gave up 7 bases, with 16 bases separating them. The CDR3 consists of 16 residues. In germline, CDR1 is KGHSH, CDR2 LQKENI. CDR3 DNA sequence: TGTGCCAGCTCACCACCGACAGCCGGGGATGAGAATGAGCAGTTCTTC. Protein product: CASSPPTAGDENEQFF.